This T cell receptor beta chain was retrieved from a study of shared clonotypes between healthy human individuals. Study conclusions and caveats: Genetic and exposure-history diversity was limited by the small donor number. The study generally estimated greater richness for naive than memory subsets.

The data were produced by immunoSEQ multiplex PCR, yet TCRdb's version contains in-frame clones alone and is incomplete. In the table there are about 2.4 million clones, 85% to 95% of which are singletons. Healthy and HIV-negative, the adult donors had no recent acute infections or vaccinations. Naive CD4+ cells were CD45RA-selected; the remaining cells were memory. Remarks on this clone: The antigen is undetermined. Other DNA sequences from this sample encode an identical CDR3 as well.

The origin of this receptor is a man aged 18 to 30 in good health. The sequenced sample consisted of naive CD4+ T cells sorted from blood. The sample's subset: CD45RA+ positively selected.

This CDR3 reads CASSPPTGYYEQYF. DNA for the CDR3: TGTGCCAGCTCACCACCGACGGGTTACTACGAGCAGTACTTC. The V call is TRBV18, the J call TRBJ2-7; no definite D call. The CDR3 runs to 14 residues. Trimming took 0 bases from V and 3 from J, leaving 9 bases between them. The germline CDR1 and CDR2 sequences are KGHSH and LQKENI.